The 26 T cell receptor beta chains listed next were all sequenced from one sample in a study of beta chain features in type 1 diabetes. Study-wide results and caveats: All four CD4+ subsets from Type 1 diabetes patients carried moderately but significantly shorter TCRB CDR3s.

The antigens for these receptors are not known. Expressed TCRB transcripts were sequenced after all isolated RNA was converted to cDNA. Sequencing was performed with immunoSEQ multiplex PCR; in TCRdb, only in-frame clones are kept and a portion is missing. This sample carries around 310,000 clones, around an eighth of them seen once, and the ten largest clones take 0.015%. The sample was naive CD4+ T cells from blood. The receptors were gathered from a woman between 18 and 29 years old with type 1 diabetes.

The chain links TRBV30 to TRBJ2-3; 7 positions match TRBD2. Germline V CDR1 and CDR2: GTSNPN, SVGIG (reference sequence). V was clipped by 3 bases and J by 6 bases; unmatched bases: 15. The CDR3 runs to 16 residues. The DNA for the CDR3 is TGTGCCTGGAGCTTAGGGAGCGGGACCTCGGGGGATACGCAGTATTTT. It yields the protein CAWSLGSGTSGDTQYF.

The chain uses TRBV5-1 and TRBJ2-3; no clear D gene. The CDR3 runs to 14 residues. Germline V gene lookup returns CDR1 SGHRS and CDR2 YFSETQ. V lost 4 bases and J 2 bases, leaving 11 bases between the germline ends. CDR3 protein: CASSHSTFTDTQYF. The CDR3 coding sequence is TGCGCCAGCAGCCACTCTACCTTCACAGATACGCAGTATTTT.

This clone has only a few counts. The rearrangement links TRBV18 to TRBJ2-7, with a tentative D call TRBD2 (5 bases). Per the germline V gene, CDR1 is KGHSH and CDR2 is LQKENI. With 3 bases removed from V and 0 bases from J, the gap between germline ends came to 18 bases. The CDR3 loop spans 17 amino acids. The DNA of the CDR3 is TGTGCCAGCTCACCCCGAGCCGGAGGAGAAAGCTCCTACGAGCAGTACTTC. Protein sequence: CASSPRAGGESSYEQYF.

The V call is TRBV7-6, the J call TRBJ2-3, with 7 bases lining up with TRBD1. Germline lookup yields CDR1 SGHVS and CDR2 FNYEAQ. Trimming removed 0 bases from V and 2 bases from J; junction bases left unmatched: 2. The CDR3 consists of 15 residues. This CDR3 is CASSLADRFTDTQYF. In nucleotides, the CDR3 is TGTGCCAGCAGCTTAGCGGACAGGTTCACAGATACGCAGTATTTT.

This clone was picked up a small number of times. The chain is built from TRBV28 and TRBJ2-1; 7 bases are shared with TRBD2. Per the germline V gene, CDR1 is MDHEN and CDR2 is SYDVKM. The J segment lost 9 bases and the V segment lost 2 bases, leaving 7 bases of the junction unmatched. CDR3 length: 14 amino acids. CDR3 sequence reads: CASSLGGSVFEQFF. The CDR3 DNA reads as TGTGCCAGCAGTTTAGGCGGGAGCGTCTTTGAGCAGTTCTTC.

The chain recombines TRBV7-2 with TRBJ2-7; 12 nucleotides match TRBD2. Germline V lookup: CDR1 SGHTA, CDR2 FQGNSA. The CDR3 consists of 16 residues. V lost 5 bases and J lost 5; bases outside the gene matches: 10. CDR3 region: CASSLLRLAGVDEQYF. In nucleotides, the CDR3 is TGTGCCAGCAGCCTCCTGCGACTAGCGGGAGTCGACGAGCAGTACTTC.

This clone came up a few times. This rearrangement joins TRBV11-2 to TRBJ2-7, with D hard to call. Germline-derived CDR1 and CDR2 are SGHAT and FQNNGV. Trimming removed 1 base at V and 3 bases at J, with 7 bases between. CDR3 length equals 13 residues. The CDR3 loop reads CASSLGIDYEQYV. For the CDR3, the DNA is TGTGCCAGCAGCTTAGGAATAGACTACGAGCAGTACGTC.

V and J are TRBV7-9 and TRBJ2-5; a weak D match, TRBD2 (6 bases). The J call may not be correct, given that the DNA end is closer to TRBJ2-7. CDR1 is SEHNR and CDR2 is FQNEAQ in the germline V gene (reference sequence). This CDR3 is 14 amino acids long. CDR3 residues: CASSLLGGRYEQYF. CDR3 DNA: TGTGCCAGCAGCTTACTCGGAGGGAGGTACGAGCAGTACTTC.

This sequence joins TRBV30 and TRBJ1-5, with 7 bases matching TRBD1. Unmatched junction bases numbered 5, after V lost 1 base and J lost 2 bases. Germline V gene sequence: CDR1 GTSNPN, CDR2 SVGIG (reference sequence). This CDR3 has 15 amino acids. The CDR3 coding sequence is TGTGCCTGGAGTGCGGGGACAGACCGCAATCAGCCCCAGCATTTT. Its protein product is CAWSAGTDRNQPQHF.

The chain combines TRBV2 with TRBJ2-3, with 9 nucleotides matching TRBD2. The J segment lost 7 bases and the V segment lost 1 base, leaving 3 bases of the junction unmatched. The CDR3 is made up of 14 amino acids. Germline CDR1 SNHLY, CDR2 FYNNEI. The CDR3 spells CASSEGAGGNTQYF. The CDR3 nucleotides are TGTGCCAGCAGTGAAGGTGCGGGAGGGAATACGCAGTATTTT.

This chain joins TRBV7-3 and TRBJ2-3; 14 positions match TRBD2. V shed 5 bases and J 4 bases; nucleotides not matched to a gene: 5. CDR3 length: 16 amino acids. From germline, CDR1 is SGHTA and CDR2 FQGTGA. The CDR3 DNA reads TGTGCCAGCAGCGAGGGGGGACTAGCGGGAGCAGATACGCAGTATTTT. Its translation: CASSEGGLAGADTQYF.

In its sample, this clone was seen a few times. This chain uses TRBV5-1 with TRBJ2-2; 7 bases agree with TRBD2. This CDR3 comprises 15 residues. V trimming: 0 bases; J trimming: 6 bases; junction bases outside the gene matches: 5. Per germline, CDR1 SGHRS and CDR2 YFSETQ. CDR3 loop: CASSLASAGAGELFF. The DNA of the CDR3 is TGCGCCAGCAGCTTGGCGTCTGCGGGAGCCGGGGAGCTGTTTTTT. Full variable domain (missing parts from reference TRBV5-1 and TRBJ2-2): KAGVTQTPRYLIKTRGQQVTLSCSPISGHRSVSWYQQTPGQGLQFLFEYFSETQRNKGNFPGRFSGRQFSNSRSEMNVSTLELGDSALYLCASSLASAGAGELFFGEGSRLTVL.

The chain links TRBV6-1 to TRBJ2-1, with D uncertain. Trimming took off 6 bases at V and 10 bases at J, with 13 bases between the two ends. CDR1 MNHNS and CDR2 SASEGT come from the germline V gene. The CDR3 length is 12 residues. CDR3 DNA sequence: TGTGCCAGCAGCACCCAATGGCAGGAGCAGTTCTTC. Protein: CASSTQWQEQFF.

This chain connects TRBV28 to TRBJ2-7, with 7 bases that match TRBD2. From germline, CDR1 is MDHEN and CDR2 SYDVKM. The CDR3 extends over 15 amino acids. With 6 bases clipped from V and 0 bases from J, the junction kept 8 bases outside the gene matches. CDR3 in amino acids: CASRAPGLHSYEQYF. The CDR3 nucleotides read TGTGCCAGCAGAGCCCCGGGACTACACTCCTACGAGCAGTACTTC. The variable domain in full, completed from reference TRBV28 and TRBJ2-7, reads DVKVTQSSRYLVKRTGEKVFLECVQDMDHENMFWYRQDPGLGLRLIYFSYDVKMKEKGDIPEGYSVSREKKERFSLILESASTNQTSMYLCASRAPGLHSYEQYFGPGTRLTVT.

This clone showed up just a few times. V usage is TRBV25-1 and J usage is TRBJ1-1, with a possible D match to TRBD1 (5 bases). V was clipped by 6 bases and J by 4 bases, with 15 bases between them. The CDR3 contains 14 residues. The germline gives CDR1 MGHDK, CDR2 SYGVNS. CDR3 coding DNA: TGTGCCAGCAGCACTACAGTCGGGGGCACTGAAGCTTTCTTT. Its protein product is CASSTTVGGTEAFF.

The chain links TRBV2 to TRBJ2-6; tentative D call: TRBD1 (6 bases). The germline gives CDR1 SNHLY, CDR2 FYNNEI. V was cut by 8 bases and J by 0 bases, with 14 bases left in between. This CDR3 has 16 residues. CDR3 sequence: CASGAGVNSGANVLTF. CDR3 bases: TGTGCCAGCGGGGCAGGGGTTAACTCTGGGGCCAACGTCCTGACTTTC.

This chain links TRBV9 with TRBJ2-7; a possible D gene is TRBD2 (6 bases). There are 13 residues in the CDR3. CDR1 and CDR2 (germline): SGDLS, YYNGEE. With 4 bases removed from V and 6 bases from J, the gap between germline ends came to 14 bases. CDR3 sequence reads: CASSPRGQGEQYF. CDR3 DNA: TGTGCCAGCAGCCCGCGGGGCCAGGGCGAGCAGTACTTC.

This clone has a handful of counts. The CDR3 bases are TGTGCCAGCTCACCACCTCCAGGGTCTTCCGGGGAGCTGTTTTTT. Translating gives CASSPPPGSSGELFF. This chain joins TRBV18 and TRBJ2-2; TRBD1 is a possible D gene (5 bases). V dropped 0 bases and J dropped 6 bases, with 11 bases sitting between them. The germline V gene has CDR1 KGHSH and CDR2 LQKENI. The CDR3 loop spans 15 amino acids.

This chain uses TRBV7-9 with TRBJ2-3; unclear D gene. Between the trimmed V and J ends, which lost 5 bases and 2 bases, there was a span of 5 bases. This CDR3 spans 12 amino acids. The germline gives CDR1 SEHNR, CDR2 FQNEAQ (reference sequence). The CDR3, as DNA: TGTGCCAGCAGCCTTATCACAGATACGCAGTATTTT. This sequence encodes CASSLITDTQYF. Filled out from reference TRBV7-9 and TRBJ2-3, the complete variable domain reads DTGVSQNPRHKITKRGQNVTFRCDPISEHNRLYWYRQTLGQGPEFLTYFQNEAQLEKSRLLSDRFSAERPKGSFSTLEIQRTEQGDSAMYLCASSLITDTQYFGPGTRLTVL.

This clone was counted a few times. The chain employs TRBV5-1 and TRBJ2-4; no clear D. CDR3 size: 15 residues. Trimming removed 1 base at V and 1 base at J, with 9 bases between. Germline V gene data show CDR1 as SGHRS and CDR2 as YFSETQ. In DNA, the CDR3 is TGCGCCAGCAGCTTGTCTTCCGGGGCCAAAAACATTCAGTACTTC. Its protein product is CASSLSSGAKNIQYF.

Many counts were recorded for this clone. The chain carries TRBV29-1 and TRBJ2-7; the D gene is possibly TRBD1 (5 bases). Germline-derived CDR1 and CDR2 are SQVTM and ANQGSEA. There are 13 residues in the CDR3. V lost 0 bases, J lost 9 bases, and 15 bases lay in between. The CDR3 sequence is CSVEDRVPDRQYV. For the CDR3, the DNA is TGCAGCGTTGAAGATCGAGTGCCCGACAGGCAGTACGTC.

This clone has a handful of counts. The chain is built from TRBV5-1 and TRBJ2-1; 9 positions agree with TRBD1. V lost 3 bases to trimming and J lost 8 bases; unmatched junction nucleotides: 9. Germline loops: CDR1 SGHRS, CDR2 YFSETQ. This CDR3 comprises 15 residues. CDR3 protein: CASSSTPGQGYEQFF. CDR3 nucleotides: TGCGCCAGCAGCTCGACTCCGGGACAGGGCTATGAGCAGTTCTTC.

This clone occurred a few times. CDR3 sequence (DNA): TGTGCCAGCAGCTTAGGACTAGCGGGACAAGAGACCCAGTACTTC. Protein product: CASSLGLAGQETQYF. The rearrangement uses TRBV7-9 and TRBJ2-5; 11 nucleotides line up with TRBD2. Trimming at V came to 1 base and at J to 2 bases, leaving 0 bases not matched to a gene. CDR3 size: 15 residues. CDR1 SEHNR and CDR2 FQNEAQ come from the germline V gene (reference sequence). Full variable domain (outside the CDR3, taken from reference TRBV7-9 and TRBJ2-5): DTGVSQNPRHKITKRGQNVTFRCDPISEHNRLYWYRQTLGQGPEFLTYFQNEAQLEKSRLLSDRFSAERPKGSFSTLEIQRTEQGDSAMYLCASSLGLAGQETQYFGPGTRLLVL.

About this clone itself: The sample carries other DNA sequences with the same CDR3. The rearrangement joins TRBV4-1 to TRBJ2-7, with 15 nucleotides matching TRBD2. The germline gives CDR1 MGHRA, CDR2 YSYEKL. The CDR3 is 15 amino acids. V lost 4 bases to trimming and J lost 3 bases; unmatched junction nucleotides: 1. Here the CDR3 reads CASSLGLAGGYEQYF. The CDR3 DNA is TGCGCCAGCAGCCTGGGACTAGCGGGGGGCTACGAGCAGTACTTC.

As concerns this clone: Other DNA sequences within the sample encode an identical CDR3. This sequence joins TRBV18 and TRBJ1-1, with D possibly matching TRBD1 (6 bases). The germline V and J ends were trimmed by 4 bases and 2 bases, with 8 bases remaining between them. The germline gives CDR1 KGHSH, CDR2 LQKENI. CDR3 length: 13 residues. Here the CDR3 reads CASSRGQNTEAFF. The CDR3 region has the DNA TGTGCCAGCTCACGGGGACAAAACACTGAAGCTTTCTTT. Complete variable domain (other parts from reference TRBV18 and TRBJ1-1): NAGVMQNPRHLVRRRGQEARLRCSPMKGHSHVYWYRQLPEEGLKFMVYLQKENIIDESGMPKERFSAEFPKEGPSILRIQQVVRGDSAAYFCASSRGQNTEAFFGQGTRLTVV.

This clone was seen more than once but under ten times. V and J are TRBV5-1 and TRBJ2-5; TRBD1 might be the D (5 bases). CDR1 and CDR2 from the germline V gene are SGHRS and YFSETQ. V shed 2 bases and J shed 5 bases, with 13 bases lying between them. The CDR3 covers 14 residues. CDR3 region: CASSFQGSWETQYF. The CDR3 nucleotides read TGCGCCAGCAGCTTCCAGGGTAGCTGGGAGACCCAGTACTTC. Filled out from reference TRBV5-1 and TRBJ2-5, the complete variable domain reads KAGVTQTPRYLIKTRGQQVTLSCSPISGHRSVSWYQQTPGQGLQFLFEYFSETQRNKGNFPGRFSGRQFSNSRSEMNVSTLELGDSALYLCASSFQGSWETQYFGPGTRLLVL.